This T cell receptor (beta chain) was recorded in a study of blood T cells in healthy people across ages. The second PCR ran about 6 to 12 cycles with a sample-barcoded 5' primer and J-beta primers. TCRdb analysed the 5' RACE reads with MiXCR anew, one entry per CDR3 protein. The data show more than 700,000 distinct CDR3 sequences, roughly 50% seen once. The authors drew about 10 milliliters of peripheral blood from each donor. The sample taken for sequencing was blood. The sequence derives from a man at least 80 years old in good health.

The CDR3 nucleotides read TGTGCCACCAGACCCGGGACTAGCGGGAGTTGGGCCCAGTACTTC. Amino acids: CATRPGTSGSWAQYF. The rearrangement uses TRBV24-1 and TRBJ2-5; 14 nucleotides match TRBD2. The J segment lost 9 bases and the V segment lost 7 bases, leaving 9 bases of the junction unmatched. Germline lookup yields CDR1 KGHDR and CDR2 SFDVKD. The CDR3 spans 15 residues.